This T cell receptor beta chain was obtained from a study of cytomegalovirus exposure and HLA in healthy donors. Notes on the study in general: Most TCR beta V segments were productive about 90% or about 30% of the time in an earlier analysis. HLA allele associations emerged for about 16,000 TCR beta sequences in a later analysis, at 0.05 false discovery rate. Researchers counted 164 TCR beta chains as cytomegalovirus-associated. Three CMV-associated chains proved CMV antigen-specific in vitro.

The germline gives CDR1 SEHNR, CDR2 FQNEAQ (reference sequence). The V gene lost 1 base and the J gene lost 3 bases, with 15 bases spanning the gap. The CDR3 contains 16 residues. Concerning this clone itself: The antigen is undetermined.

PCR employed 60 Vbeta and 13 Jbeta primers. The repertoire was sequenced with immunoSEQ multiplex PCR; TCRdb's copy has only in-frame clones and lacks some. The sample includes some 130,000 clones, 79% seen only once; the top ten take more than 0.95%. This clonotype was obtained from a man aged 18 to 30 in good health and CMV-seronegative. The chain carries TRBV7-9 and TRBJ1-1, with D unresolved. What was sequenced was PBMCs. The CDR3 reads CASSLVAGLGDTEAFF. The CDR3 DNA is TGTGCCAGCAGCTTAGTGGCTGGGCTGGGCGACACTGAAGCTTTCTTT.